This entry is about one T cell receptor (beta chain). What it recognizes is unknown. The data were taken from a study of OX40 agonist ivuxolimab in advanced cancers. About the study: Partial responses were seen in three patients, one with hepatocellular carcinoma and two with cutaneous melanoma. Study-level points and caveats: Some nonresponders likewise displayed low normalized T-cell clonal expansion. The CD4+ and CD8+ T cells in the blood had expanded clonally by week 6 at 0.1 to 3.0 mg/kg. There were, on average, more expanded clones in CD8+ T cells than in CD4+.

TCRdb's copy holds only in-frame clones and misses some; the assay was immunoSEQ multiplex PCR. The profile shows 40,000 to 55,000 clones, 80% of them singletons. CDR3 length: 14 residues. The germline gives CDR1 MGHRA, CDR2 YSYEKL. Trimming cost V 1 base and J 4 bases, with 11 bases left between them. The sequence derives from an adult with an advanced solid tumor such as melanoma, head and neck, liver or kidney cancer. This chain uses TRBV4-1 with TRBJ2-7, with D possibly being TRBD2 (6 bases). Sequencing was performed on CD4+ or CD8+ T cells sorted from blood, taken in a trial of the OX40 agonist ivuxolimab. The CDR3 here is CASSQGGGIYEQYF. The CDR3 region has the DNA TGCGCCAGCAGCCAAGGAGGAGGGATTTACGAGCAGTACTTC.